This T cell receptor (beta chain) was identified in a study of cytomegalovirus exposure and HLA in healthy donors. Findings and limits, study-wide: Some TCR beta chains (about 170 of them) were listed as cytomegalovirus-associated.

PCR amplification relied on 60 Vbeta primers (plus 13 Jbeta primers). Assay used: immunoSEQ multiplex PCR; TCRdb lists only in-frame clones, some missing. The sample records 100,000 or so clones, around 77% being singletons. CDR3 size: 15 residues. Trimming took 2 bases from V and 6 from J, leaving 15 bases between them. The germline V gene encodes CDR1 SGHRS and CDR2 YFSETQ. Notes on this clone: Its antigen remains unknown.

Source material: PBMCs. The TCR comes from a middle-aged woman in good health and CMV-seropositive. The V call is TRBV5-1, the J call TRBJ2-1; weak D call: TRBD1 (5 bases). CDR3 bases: TGCGCCAGCAGCTTTGGACAATCATTGAGCAATGAGCAGTTCTTC. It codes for CASSFGQSLSNEQFF. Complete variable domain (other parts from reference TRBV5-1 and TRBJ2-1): KAGVTQTPRYLIKTRGQQVTLSCSPISGHRSVSWYQQTPGQGLQFLFEYFSETQRNKGNFPGRFSGRQFSNSRSEMNVSTLELGDSALYLCASSFGQSLSNEQFFGPGTRLTVL.